The next 6 T cell receptor beta chains were all read from a single sample in a study of cytomegalovirus exposure and HLA in healthy donors. The study ran its PCR with 60 Vbeta and 13 Jbeta primers. Only in-frame clones appear in the TCRdb table, and some are missing; sequencing was by immunoSEQ multiplex PCR. The sample has about 130,000 clones; less than 85% are singletons. The sample consisted of PBMCs. The receptors were gathered from a man between 40 and 49 years old in good health and CMV-seronegative.

The rearrangement links TRBV18 to TRBJ2-2; D might be TRBD1 (6 bases). The CDR3 runs to 15 residues. The germline gives CDR1 KGHSH, CDR2 LQKENI. Trimming stripped 0 bases from V and 3 bases from J, with 8 bases between. CDR3 amino acids: CASSPPAGDTGELFF. The CDR3, as DNA: TGTGCCAGCTCACCACCGGCAGGGGACACCGGGGAGCTGTTTTTT. Full variable domain (missing parts from reference TRBV18 and TRBJ2-2): NAGVMQNPRHLVRRRGQEARLRCSPMKGHSHVYWYRQLPEEGLKFMVYLQKENIIDESGMPKERFSAEFPKEGPSILRIQQVVRGDSAAYFCASSPPAGDTGELFFGEGSRLTVL.

In this sample, this clone turned up a few times. The chain joins TRBV7-9 to TRBJ2-2, with 14 bases lining up with TRBD2. Trimming cost V 5 bases and J 4 bases; bases outside gene matches: 6. CDR3 length: 17 residues. The V gene's germline CDR1 is SEHNR and CDR2 FQNEAQ (reference sequence). The CDR3 sequence is CASSQTSGRASTGELFF. The CDR3 bases are TGTGCCAGCAGCCAGACTAGCGGGAGGGCTTCCACCGGGGAGCTGTTTTTT.

This chain joins TRBV5-4 and TRBJ1-6, with 7 bases matching TRBD1. Germline V lookup: CDR1 SGHNT, CDR2 YYREEE (reference sequence). V dropped 5 bases and J dropped 6; count of bases not matched to a gene: 5. The CDR3 totals 14 residues. The CDR3 is CASRVTGSNSPLHF. For the CDR3, the DNA is TGTGCCAGCAGGGTGACAGGGTCTAATTCACCCCTCCACTTT.

This clone was seen a single time. The chain recombines TRBV9 with TRBJ2-5; possibly TRBD2 for D (6 bases). The CDR3 runs 14 residues. Germline V gene data show CDR1 as SGDLS and CDR2 as YYNGEE. V was pared by 3 bases and J by 3 bases, with 12 bases between. In DNA form, the CDR3 reads TGTGCCAGCAGCGCGGGCGGGACCAAAGAGACCCAGTACTTC. Residues: CASSAGGTKETQYF.

The V and J genes are TRBV10-3 and TRBJ2-2, with a weak D call TRBD1 (5 bases). CDR3 length equals 14 residues. Germline assignment: CDR1 ENHRY and CDR2 SYGVKD. Deletions cut 8 bases from V and 3 bases from J, with 13 bases between. The CDR3, as DNA: TGTGCCATCGGGCGTCTAGGGGACACCGGGGAGCTGTTTTTT. This sequence encodes CAIGRLGDTGELFF.

The gene calls are TRBV28 and TRBJ2-5, with 8 positions matching TRBD1. CDR1 and CDR2 from the germline V gene are MDHEN and SYDVKM. Trimming cost V 6 bases and J 5 bases; bases outside gene matches: 11. This CDR3 comprises 15 residues. Here the CDR3 reads CASSLPGTGGETQYF. In nucleotides, the CDR3 is TGTGCCAGCAGCCTCCCTGGGACAGGCGGCGAGACCCAGTACTTC.